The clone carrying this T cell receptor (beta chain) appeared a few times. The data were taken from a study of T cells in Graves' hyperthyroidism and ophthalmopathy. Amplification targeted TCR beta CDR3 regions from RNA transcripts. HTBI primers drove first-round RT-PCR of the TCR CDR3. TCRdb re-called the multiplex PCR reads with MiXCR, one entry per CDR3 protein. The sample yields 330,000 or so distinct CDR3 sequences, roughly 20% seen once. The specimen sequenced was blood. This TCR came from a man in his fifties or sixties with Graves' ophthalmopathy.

This CDR3 is CATSASGRDQETQYF. The CDR3 DNA reads TGTGCCACCAGTGCTAGCGGGAGGGACCAAGAGACCCAGTACTTC. This chain joins TRBV24-1 and TRBJ2-5; 12 bases align to TRBD2. Germline V gene lookup returns CDR1 KGHDR and CDR2 SFDVKD. The CDR3 totals 15 residues. J gave up 0 bases and V 5 bases, and 0 bases lay outside the gene matches.